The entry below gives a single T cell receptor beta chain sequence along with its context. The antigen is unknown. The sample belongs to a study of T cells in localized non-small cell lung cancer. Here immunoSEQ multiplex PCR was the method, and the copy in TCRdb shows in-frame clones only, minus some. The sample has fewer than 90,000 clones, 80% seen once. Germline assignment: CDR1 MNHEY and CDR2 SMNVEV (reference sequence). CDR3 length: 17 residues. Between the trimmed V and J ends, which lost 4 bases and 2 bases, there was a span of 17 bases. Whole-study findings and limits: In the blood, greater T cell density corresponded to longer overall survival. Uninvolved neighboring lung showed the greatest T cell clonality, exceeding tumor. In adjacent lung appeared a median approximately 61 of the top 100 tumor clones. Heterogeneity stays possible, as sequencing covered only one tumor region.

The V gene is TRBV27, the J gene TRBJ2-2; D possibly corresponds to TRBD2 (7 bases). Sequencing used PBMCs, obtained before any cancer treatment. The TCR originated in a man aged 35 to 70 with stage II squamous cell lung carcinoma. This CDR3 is CASSYVGGQINTGELFF. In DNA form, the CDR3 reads TGTGCCAGCAGTTACGTGGGGGGGCAGATTAACACCGGGGAGCTGTTTTTT.